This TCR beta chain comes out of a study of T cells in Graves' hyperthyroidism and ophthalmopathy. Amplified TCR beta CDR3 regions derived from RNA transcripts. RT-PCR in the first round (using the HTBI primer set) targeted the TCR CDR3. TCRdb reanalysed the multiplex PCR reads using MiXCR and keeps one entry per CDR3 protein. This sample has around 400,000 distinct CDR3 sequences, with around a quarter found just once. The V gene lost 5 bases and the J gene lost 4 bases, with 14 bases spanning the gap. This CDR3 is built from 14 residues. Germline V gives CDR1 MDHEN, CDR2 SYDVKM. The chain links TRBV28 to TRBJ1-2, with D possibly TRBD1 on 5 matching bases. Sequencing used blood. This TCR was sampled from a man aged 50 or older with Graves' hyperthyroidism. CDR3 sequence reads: CASSPIDSSYGYTF. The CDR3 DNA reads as TGTGCCAGCAGTCCGATCGACAGCTCCTATGGCTACACCTTC.